This paragraph covers one T cell receptor (beta chain) sequence. Its target is unknown. V was clipped by 5 bases and J by 1 base, with 11 bases between them. CDR3 length: 14 amino acids. CDR1 MNHEY and CDR2 SVGAGI come from the germline V gene. The data were taken from a study of T cell repertoires in cytomegalovirus infection. At the level of the study: Well-studied HLA-B-restricted epitopes and recently identified HLA-C-restricted epitopes of CMV were both used in the study. From public TCR beta signatures came an indication of both CMV infection and matching HLA type.

TCRdb ran MiXCR on the reads and lists one entry per CDR3 protein. The table includes 60,000 to 75,000 distinct CDR3 sequences, roughly 28% detected once. V usage is TRBV6-5 and J usage is TRBJ1-1, with D tentatively TRBD1 (6 bases). The TCR comes from a human donor in good health (CMV status not recorded). Some clones in this sample may be carry-over from other donors' samples. Source: CD8+ T cells from cultured PBMCs, taken from culture after CMV antigen stimulation. The CDR3 sequence: CASSKRQENTEAFF. The CDR3, as DNA: TGTGCCAGCAGTAAGAGACAGGAGAACACTGAAGCTTTCTTT.